These T cell receptor beta chains were read from a single sample in a study of T cell repertoires in cytomegalovirus infection. TCRdb reprocessed the reads with MiXCR, giving one entry per CDR3 protein. Of fewer than 130,000 distinct CDR3 sequences listed, under 45% are singletons. No antigen is known for these receptors. The sample was CD8+ T cells from cultured PBMCs, taken from culture after CMV antigen stimulation. The source is a human donor in good health (CMV status not recorded). Some clones in this sample may be carry-over from other donors' samples. Each CDR3 is given with its conserved first and last residue. The D gene is left open where the match is weak. Not every row has a clone size; where given, it reads once, few, many or a size class.

CASSLAYGTGEDGYTF	TGTGCCAGCAGCTTAGCCTACGGGACAGGGGAGGATGGCTACACCTTC	few	TRBJ1-2	TRBV7-6	TRBD1
CASSPRDRGVEKLFF	TGTGCCAGCAGCCCCCGGGACAGGGGAGTCGAAAAACTGTTTTTT	-	TRBJ1-4	TRBV7-9	TRBD1
CASSLAGVGTDTQYF	TGTGCCAGCAGCTTGGCGGGGGTGGGCACAGATACGCAGTATTTT	-	TRBJ2-3	TRBV5-4	-
CASSAGTHEQYF	TGTGCCAGCAGCGCCGGGACACACGAGCAGTACTTC	many	TRBJ2-7	TRBV7-6	-
CASSLAGTALNTGELFF	TGTGCCAGCAGTTTAGCGGGGACAGCACTCAACACCGGGGAGCTGTTTTTT	few	TRBJ2-2	TRBV12-3/TRBV12-4	TRBD1
CASSPRTSGGPRDEQFF	TGTGCCAGCAGTCCGCGGACTAGCGGGGGCCCCCGCGATGAGCAGTTCTTC	-	TRBJ2-1	TRBV12-3/TRBV12-4	TRBD2
CASSQTDLGEQFF	TGTGCCAGCAGCCAAACAGACCTCGGTGAGCAGTTCTTC	-	TRBJ2-1	TRBV3-1	-
CASSAAAADWIDEQYF	TGTGCCAGTAGTGCGGCAGCGGCGGATTGGATAGACGAGCAGTACTTC	many	TRBJ2-7	TRBV19	-
CASSLMVASQETQYF	TGTGCCAGCAGCTTGATGGTAGCGAGCCAAGAGACCCAGTACTTC	many	TRBJ2-5	TRBV7-7	-
CASSPRGLDQETQYF	TGTGCCAGCAGCCCAAGGGGCCTTGACCAAGAGACCCAGTACTTC	few	TRBJ2-5	TRBV7-9	-
CASSLMVNTEAFF	TGTGCCAGCAGTCTAATGGTGAACACTGAAGCTTTCTTT	-	TRBJ1-1	TRBV27	-
CASSLTGYTGELFF	TGTGCCAGCAGTTTAACGGGATACACCGGGGAGCTGTTTTTT	-	TRBJ2-2	TRBV12-3/TRBV12-4	-
CASSLWGTQETQYF	TGTGCCAGCAGCTTGTGGGGGACCCAAGAGACTCAGTACTTC	-	TRBJ2-5	TRBV11-2	-
CASSLKGLAGGLTGELFF	TGTGCCAGCAGCTTAAAAGGGCTAGCGGGGGGTCTCACCGGGGAGCTGTTTTTT	few	TRBJ2-2	TRBV7-6	TRBD2
CASSLHPTGGYQPQHF	TGTGCCAGCAGCTTACACCCGACTGGGGGCTATCAGCCCCAGCATTTT	many	TRBJ1-5	TRBV7-8	-
CASAVAGVYEQYF	TGTGCCAGCGCCGTTGCTGGGGTCTACGAGCAGTACTTC	few	TRBJ2-7	TRBV6-5	-
CASSFGGMNTEAFF	TGTGCCAGCAGTTTCGGAGGGATGAACACTGAAGCTTTCTTT	few	TRBJ1-1	TRBV28	-
CASSPDRGTGNTIYF	TGTGCCAGCAGCCCTGACAGGGGTACTGGAAACACCATATATTTT	few	TRBJ1-3	TRBV6-5	TRBD1
CASSFRVAGTSGGIHHEQYF	TGTGCCAGCAGTTTTAGGGTGGCCGGGACTAGCGGGGGTATTCACCACGAGCAGTACTTC	-	TRBJ2-7	TRBV28	TRBD2
CASSLKGLFYGYTF	TGTGCCAGCAGCTTAAAAGGACTATTCTATGGCTACACCTTC	-	TRBJ1-2	TRBV7-2	-